There are a few counts of the clone carrying this T cell receptor (beta chain). Its antigen remains unidentified. This specimen belongs to a study of T cell responses to AZD1222 COVID-19 vaccine. Study-level points and caveats: None of the repertoires were sampled until the peak T cell response had passed. The reported proportion of spike-specific TCRs targeting unmutated variant regions was nearly half. When two AZD1222 doses had been given, Spike-specific TCR breadth and depth rose.

Here immunoSEQ multiplex PCR was the method, and the copy in TCRdb shows in-frame clones only, minus some. The sample lists 190,000 or so clones; more than 70% were seen once. V lost 1 base to trimming and J lost 0 bases, with 15 bases between them. The CDR3 contains 17 residues. Germline assignment: CDR1 SGHNT and CDR2 YENEEA. The specimen comprised peripheral blood, sampled 28 days after the second AZD1222 dose. The TCR was taken from an adult who received the AZD1222 COVID-19 vaccine. The V gene is TRBV11-3, the J gene TRBJ1-2; no clear D gene. CDR3: CASSLVRRLHSNYGYTF. CDR3 coding DNA: TGTGCCAGCAGCTTAGTCAGAAGGCTCCACTCTAACTATGGCTACACCTTC.